Listed here are 15 T cell receptor beta chains from one sample, sequenced in a study of OX40 agonist ivuxolimab in advanced cancers. Generated by immunoSEQ multiplex PCR, the TCRdb table keeps only in-frame clones and is missing some. The table records 70,000 to 100,000 clones, 75% to 90% of them present only once. Material: CD4+ or CD8+ T cells sorted from blood, obtained in a trial of the OX40 agonist ivuxolimab. Receptors were obtained from an adult with an advanced solid tumor such as melanoma, head and neck, liver or kidney cancer.

The chain couples TRBV9 to TRBJ2-1, with D perhaps matching TRBD2 (7 bases). The ends were cut back, 6 bases at V and 8 bases at J, with 21 bases in the middle. From germline, CDR1 is SGDLS and CDR2 YYNGEE. The CDR3 is 15 amino acids. The CDR3 loop reads CASTVWGGPSDEQFF. Written as DNA, the CDR3 is TGTGCCAGCACCGTCTGGGGGGGGCCTAGCGATGAGCAGTTCTTC.

The sample holds one count of this clone. This chain links TRBV30 with TRBJ2-7, with no clear D. The CDR3 loop spans 13 amino acids. The germline V gene encodes CDR1 GTSNPN and CDR2 SVGIG (reference sequence). Trimming stripped 0 bases from V and 5 bases from J, with 11 bases between. The CDR3 spells CAWSVLTLDEQYF. CDR3 DNA sequence: TGTGCCTGGAGTGTACTAACCCTCGACGAGCAGTACTTC.

This clone was counted a single time. The CDR3 protein is CASSYSRDTNEKLFF. In DNA form, the CDR3 reads TGTGCCAGCAGCTACTCAAGGGACACTAATGAAAAACTGTTTTTT. V usage is TRBV11-3 and J usage is TRBJ1-4; D is possibly TRBD1 (5 bases). The germline V gene has CDR1 SGHNT and CDR2 YENEEA. V was shortened by 4 bases and J by 2 bases, with 11 bases between the two germline ends. The CDR3 runs 15 residues. The full variable domain, rest sourced from reference TRBV11-3 and TRBJ1-4, is EAGVVQSPRYKIIEKKQPVAFWCNPISGHNTLYWYLQNLGQGPELLIRYENEEAVDDSQLPKDRFSAERLKGVDSTLKIQPAELGDSAVYLCASSYSRDTNEKLFFGSGTQLSVL.

The rearrangement links TRBV14 to TRBJ2-7, with D uncertain. V lost 3 bases to trimming and J lost 3 bases, with 12 bases between them. The CDR3 has 14 amino acids. Germline CDR1 is SGHDN and CDR2 is FVKESK. The CDR3 DNA sequence: TGTGCCAGCAGCCACCGACGGGTGGTCTACGAGCAGTACTTC. This sequence encodes CASSHRRVVYEQYF.

This clone was recorded once. The chain carries TRBV7-3 and TRBJ1-1; D is undetermined. The V and J ends lost 2 bases and 4 bases respectively, with 8 bases between them. Per germline, CDR1 SGHTA and CDR2 FQGTGA. The CDR3 has 13 residues. CDR3 residues: CASSLASSTEAFF. CDR3 DNA sequence: TGTGCCAGCAGCTTAGCGAGCAGCACTGAAGCTTTCTTT.

The rearrangement joins TRBV30 to TRBJ1-5, with a weak D call TRBD1 (5 bases). The ends were cut back, 0 bases at V and 1 base at J, with 7 bases in the middle. The germline V gene has CDR1 GTSNPN and CDR2 SVGIG (reference sequence). The CDR3 extends over 14 amino acids. In DNA, the CDR3 is TGTGCCTGGAGTGTAGAGGGGAGCAATCAGCCCCAGCATTTT. It codes for CAWSVEGSNQPQHF.

J is TRBJ2-3 and V is TRBV13; D might be TRBD2 (6 bases). The CDR3 sequence is 16 residues long. The germline V and J ends were trimmed by 4 bases and 2 bases, with 16 bases remaining between them. Per the germline V gene, CDR1 is PRHDT and CDR2 is FYEKMQ (reference sequence). The CDR3 spells CASSSGGAGITDTQYF. The CDR3 DNA is TGTGCCAGCAGCTCGGGCGGCGCGGGGATCACAGATACGCAGTATTTT.

The rearrangement links TRBV27 to TRBJ1-5, with D unresolved. Trimming removed 7 bases at V and 6 bases at J, with 22 bases between. Germline V gene lookup returns CDR1 MNHEY and CDR2 SMNVEV (reference sequence). The CDR3 covers 16 residues. In DNA form, the CDR3 reads TGTGCCAGCACACCGATATTCGACCCCTCGGGTCAGCCCCAGCATTTT. Its translation: CASTPIFDPSGQPQHF.

The V call is TRBV28, the J call TRBJ2-7; TRBD1 agrees at 8 bases. The length of the CDR3 is 15 residues. J was trimmed by 5 bases and V by 3 bases; bases with no gene match: 9. Germline V CDR1 and CDR2: MDHEN, SYDVKM. CDR3 sequence: CASSLSWQGADEQYF. Written as DNA, the CDR3 is TGTGCCAGCAGTTTGAGTTGGCAGGGGGCGGACGAGCAGTACTTC.

The V and J genes are TRBV29-1 and TRBJ2-5; D is unresolved. In germline, CDR1 is SQVTM, CDR2 ANQGSEA. This CDR3 contains 12 residues. The V gene lost 3 bases and the J gene lost 0 bases, with 5 bases spanning the gap. The CDR3 loop is CSVEQYQETQYF. CDR3 coding DNA: TGCAGCGTTGAGCAGTACCAAGAGACCCAGTACTTC.

As to this clone: At the DNA level, this CDR3 is encoded by other sequences in the same sample as well. The V call is TRBV18, the J call TRBJ1-1; unclear D gene. The germline gives CDR1 KGHSH, CDR2 LQKENI. V was pared by 3 bases and J by 8 bases, with 10 bases between. This CDR3 has 12 residues. CDR3 bases: TGTGCCAGCTCACCCACGGACGGAGAAGCTTTCTTT. Its translation is CASSPTDGEAFF.

The rearrangement uses TRBV10-1 and TRBJ2-7; possibly TRBD2 for D (5 bases). Germline CDR1 WNHNN, CDR2 SYGVQD (reference sequence). There are 16 residues in the CDR3. V was pared by 3 bases and J by 0 bases, with 15 bases between. The CDR3 nucleotides read TGCGCCAGCAGTGAAAAAGGAGGAGCGAGCTCCTACGAGCAGTACTTC. Translating it yields CASSEKGGASSYEQYF.

The chain employs TRBV27 and TRBJ1-1; no clear D gene. V lost 2 bases and J 7 bases, leaving 8 bases between the germline ends. CDR1 and CDR2 from the germline V gene are MNHEY and SMNVEV (reference sequence). The CDR3 contains 12 residues. CDR3 in DNA: TGTGCCAGCAGTTTAGTGAATGGTGAAGCTTTCTTT. It codes for CASSLVNGEAFF.

The chain has TRBV11-2 and TRBJ2-7; 8 positions agree with TRBD2. CDR1 is SGHAT and CDR2 is FQNNGV in the germline V gene. With V trimmed by 3 bases and J by 5 bases, 3 bases remained unmatched. The CDR3 has 13 amino acids. The CDR3 here is CASSFSGGNEQYF. DNA of the CDR3: TGTGCCAGCAGCTTTTCGGGGGGGAACGAGCAGTACTTC. Together with reference TRBV11-2 and TRBJ2-7, the CDR3 gives the full variable domain: EAGVAQSPRYKIIEKRQSVAFWCNPISGHATLYWYQQILGQGPKLLIQFQNNGVVDDSQLPKDRFSAERLKGVDSTLKIQPAKLEDSAVYLCASSFSGGNEQYFGPGTRLTVT.

The gene calls are TRBV5-1 and TRBJ1-2, with D uncertain. With 4 bases removed from V and 4 bases from J, the gap between germline ends came to 11 bases. Germline values: CDR1 SGHRS, CDR2 YFSETQ. This CDR3 is 13 amino acids long. The CDR3 nucleotides read TGCGCCAGCAGCGCTCCAACCGCCTATGGCTACACCTTC. Protein: CASSAPTAYGYTF.